Presented here are 22 T cell receptor beta chains from one specimen sequenced in a study of blood T cell repertoires in COVID-19 (dated by TCRdb to 2018 to 2020). The method was the immunoSEQ multiplex PCR assay. In its TCRdb copy, this immuneACCESS table keeps in-frame sequences only and misses some clones. Where compared with another copy, unresolved V genes explain less than half of these, and the others have no known cause. The sample table holds 150,000 to 200,000 clones, of which about 85% were seen once. The leading ten clones occupy almost 6% of the sample. Material for sequencing was peripheral blood. All receptors come from a woman in her forties with COVID-19, enrolled during active disease.

The V gene is TRBV10-3, the J gene TRBJ1-5, with D possibly matching TRBD1 (5 bases). V was cut by 8 bases and J by 2 bases, with 10 bases left in between. This CDR3 has 13 amino acids. CDR1 is ENHRY and CDR2 is SYGVKD in the germline V gene. CDR3 amino acids: CAIGGGGNQPQHF. CDR3 bases: TGTGCCATCGGGGGGGGAGGCAATCAGCCCCAGCATTTT.

This chain uses TRBV7-2 with TRBJ1-5, with D possibly being TRBD1 (5 bases). This CDR3 has 15 residues. V was shortened by 5 bases and J by 5 bases, with 16 bases between the two germline ends. Germline V gene lookup returns CDR1 SGHTA and CDR2 FQGNSA. The CDR3 DNA is TGTGCCAGCAGCGACAGCCAGAGCCCTTATCAGCCCCAGCATTTT. This gives the protein CASSDSQSPYQPQHF.

The V and J genes are TRBV6-6 and TRBJ2-6; D might be TRBD1 (6 bases). The V gene lost 6 bases and the J gene lost 0 bases, with 9 bases spanning the gap. This CDR3 contains 15 residues. Germline V CDR1 and CDR2: MNHNY, SVGAGI (reference sequence). CDR3 amino acids: CASRTGHSGANVLTF. Here the CDR3 DNA reads TGTGCCAGCAGGACAGGCCACTCTGGGGCCAACGTCCTGACTTTC.

The J gene is TRBJ2-7, the V gene TRBV5-1, with 8 bases identical to TRBD1. The CDR3 spans 13 residues. The germline V gene encodes CDR1 SGHRS and CDR2 YFSETQ. After removal of 6 bases from V and 0 bases from J, the junction contained 2 bases not matched to a gene. DNA for the CDR3: TGCGCCAGCAACAGGGGGGACTCCTACGAGCAGTACTTC. Protein: CASNRGDSYEQYF.

This clone was recorded only once. The chain recombines TRBV11-2 with TRBJ2-3; 7 positions agree with TRBD1. The germline V gene encodes CDR1 SGHAT and CDR2 FQNNGV. CDR3 length: 15 amino acids. V lost 1 base to trimming and J lost 2 bases; unmatched junction nucleotides: 3. The DNA of the CDR3 is TGTGCCAGCAGCTTAGGGACAGGCAACACAGATACGCAGTATTTT. It codes for CASSLGTGNTDTQYF.

The rearrangement uses TRBV11-2 and TRBJ2-7, with TRBD1 matching 8 bases. CDR3 length: 15 residues. Germline V CDR1 and CDR2: SGHAT, FQNNGV. The V gene end was trimmed by 2 bases and the J gene end by 2 bases; junction bases not matched to a gene: 5. DNA of the CDR3: TGTGCCAGCAGCTTATACGAGGACAGGGCCTACGAGCAGTACTTC. It encodes CASSLYEDRAYEQYF.

The rearrangement links TRBV28 to TRBJ2-3, with 9 bases aligning to TRBD1. V lost 7 bases to trimming and J lost 6 bases; unmatched junction nucleotides: 11. CDR1 MDHEN and CDR2 SYDVKM come from the germline V gene. CDR3 length: 15 amino acids. CDR3 bases: TGTGCCAGCACCTCACAGGGGGCTTTTGCGGATACGCAGTATTTT. Translating gives CASTSQGAFADTQYF.

CDR3 region: CASSRDPSATNEKLFF. CDR3 DNA sequence: TGCGCCAGCAGCAGAGATCCAAGTGCAACTAATGAAAAACTGTTTTTT. The chain recombines TRBV5-1 with TRBJ1-4; D unresolved. The CDR3 length is 16 residues. CDR1 and CDR2 from the germline V gene are SGHRS and YFSETQ. V lost 4 bases, J lost 0 bases, and 13 bases lay in between. The full variable domain, completed using reference TRBV5-1 and TRBJ1-4, is KAGVTQTPRYLIKTRGQQVTLSCSPISGHRSVSWYQQTPGQGLQFLFEYFSETQRNKGNFPGRFSGRQFSNSRSEMNVSTLELGDSALYLCASSRDPSATNEKLFFGSGTQLSVL.

This clone was seen once. The gene calls are TRBV7-9 and TRBJ1-1, with D unclear. The CDR3 covers 11 residues. Germline V gene lookup returns CDR1 SEHNR and CDR2 FQNEAQ (reference sequence). Trimming took 5 bases from V and 3 from J, leaving 4 bases between them. DNA of the CDR3: TGTGCCAGCAGCCCATACACTGAAGCTTTCTTT. Translating gives CASSPYTEAFF. Complete variable domain (other parts from reference TRBV7-9 and TRBJ1-1): DTGVSQNPRHKITKRGQNVTFRCDPISEHNRLYWYRQTLGQGPEFLTYFQNEAQLEKSRLLSDRFSAERPKGSFSTLEIQRTEQGDSAMYLCASSPYTEAFFGQGTRLTVV.

V gene TRBV30 combines with J gene TRBJ2-3, with unresolved D. Looked up from germline, CDR1 is GTSNPN and CDR2 is SVGIG (reference sequence). V was shortened by 6 bases and J by 0 bases, with 13 bases between the two germline ends. CDR3 length equals 14 residues. The CDR3: CACTRRTSTDTQYF. Written as DNA, the CDR3 is TGTGCCTGTACGAGGCGAACTAGCACAGATACGCAGTATTTT. Variable domain in full (rest from reference TRBV30 and TRBJ2-3): SQTIHQWPATLVQPVGSPLSLECTVEGTSNPNLYWYRQAAGRGLQLLFYSVGIGQISSEVPQNLSASRPQDRQFILSSKKLLLSDSGFYLCACTRRTSTDTQYFGPGTRLTVL.

The chain links TRBV19 to TRBJ2-7, with D possibly being TRBD2 (5 bases). V was cut by 1 base and J by 1 base, with 8 bases left in between. The CDR3 consists of 14 residues. The germline CDR1 and CDR2 sequences are LNHDA and SQIVND (reference sequence). The DNA of the CDR3 is TGTGCCAGTAGTATAGGGCTAGCATCCTACGAGCAGTACTTC. Protein sequence: CASSIGLASYEQYF.

The chain is built from TRBV7-9 and TRBJ2-3; the match to TRBD2 covers 8 bases. CDR3 length: 15 amino acids. Germline trimming cut 5 bases from V and 3 bases from J; bases unmatched to any gene: 7. Germline assignment: CDR1 SEHNR and CDR2 FQNEAQ (reference sequence). The CDR3 loop is CASSRGGQGTDTQYF. In DNA form, the CDR3 reads TGTGCCAGCAGCCGGGGGGGTCAGGGGACAGATACGCAGTATTTT.

The chain is built from TRBV5-1 and TRBJ1-2; D is uncertain. The germline V gene has CDR1 SGHRS and CDR2 YFSETQ. The CDR3 loop spans 13 amino acids. V was trimmed by 0 bases and J by 6 bases, leaving 9 bases between them. In DNA, the CDR3 is TGCGCCAGCAGCTTGGGGCATTCGAATGGCTACACCTTC. Amino acid sequence: CASSLGHSNGYTF.

This chain links TRBV6-5 with TRBJ2-1; D not resolved. V lost 6 bases, J lost 8 bases, and 8 bases lay in between. CDR3 length: 11 amino acids. Germline V gene sequence: CDR1 MNHEY, CDR2 SVGAGI. The CDR3 nucleotides read TGTGCCAGCAGCCAATCCCATGAGCAGTTCTTC. It codes for CASSQSHEQFF.

The chain is built from TRBV19 and TRBJ2-7; 7 positions match TRBD1. The length of the CDR3 is 14 residues. Germline-derived CDR1 and CDR2 are LNHDA and SQIVND (reference sequence). J was trimmed by 9 bases and V by 0 bases; bases with no gene match: 8. Here the CDR3 reads CASSIDSTGVGQYF. CDR3 sequence (DNA): TGTGCCAGTAGTATAGATAGCACAGGGGTCGGGCAGTACTTC.

This chain links TRBV11-3 with TRBJ2-7, with 8 bases aligning to TRBD1. CDR3 size: 14 residues. The germline gives CDR1 SGHNT, CDR2 YENEEA. Germline trimming cut 5 bases from V and 1 base from J; bases unmatched to any gene: 4. The CDR3 is CASSRTGKSYEQYF. In nucleotides, the CDR3 is TGTGCCAGCAGCAGGACAGGGAAGTCCTACGAGCAGTACTTC.

The gene calls are TRBV11-2 and TRBJ2-5, with TRBD2 as a possible D gene (6 bases). Per the germline V gene, CDR1 is SGHAT and CDR2 is FQNNGV. The length of the CDR3 is 13 residues. The V and J ends lost 2 bases and 5 bases respectively, with 9 bases between them. Here the CDR3 DNA reads TGTGCCAGCAGCTTATCTGGGGGGGAGACCCAGTACTTC. Translating it yields CASSLSGGETQYF.

The chain employs TRBV5-6 and TRBJ1-3; D is possibly TRBD1 (5 bases). Trimming took 6 bases from V and 5 from J, leaving 18 bases between them. Germline V gives CDR1 SGHDT, CDR2 YYEEEE. The CDR3 spans 15 residues. DNA of the CDR3: TGTGCCAGCACGGAGGGCGGGGGTCAGCGAAACACCATATATTTT. It is translated as CASTEGGGQRNTIYF.

The V call is TRBV2, the J call TRBJ2-3; D gene unclear. Trimming took 1 base from V and 3 from J, leaving 8 bases between them. Per germline, CDR1 SNHLY and CDR2 FYNNEI. The CDR3 length is 14 residues. The CDR3 spells CASSEGAQTDTQYF. CDR3 in DNA: TGTGCCAGCAGTGAAGGGGCACAGACAGATACGCAGTATTTT.

CDR3 sequence reads: CASSSTSRDNEQFF. As DNA, the CDR3 is TGTGCCAGCAGCTCAACCTCGCGGGACAATGAGCAGTTCTTC. The chain has TRBV11-3 and TRBJ2-1; D is possibly TRBD2 (5 bases). The CDR3 length is 14 residues. CDR1 SGHNT and CDR2 YENEEA come from the germline V gene. V dropped 4 bases and J dropped 5 bases, with 12 bases sitting between them.

The V call is TRBV7-2, the J call TRBJ2-1; a possible D gene is TRBD2 (6 bases). The CDR3 has 14 residues. Germline V gene sequence: CDR1 SGHTA, CDR2 FQGNSA. V shed 4 bases and J shed 11 bases, with 18 bases lying between them. DNA for the CDR3: TGTGCCAGCAGCTCCCGAGCGGGTAGCGCCCAGCAGTTCTTC. It codes for CASSSRAGSAQQFF.

The CDR3 nucleotides read TGCGCCAGCAGCCTGGGGCCCTTCACTGAAGCTTTCTTT. This translates into CASSLGPFTEAFF. The chain carries TRBV4-3 and TRBJ1-1; the D gene is possibly TRBD1 (5 bases). Germline V gives CDR1 LGHNA, CDR2 YSLEER. The ends were cut back, 4 bases at V and 4 bases at J, with 10 bases in the middle. This CDR3 comprises 13 residues.